This TCR beta chain was retrieved from a study of cytomegalovirus exposure and HLA in healthy donors. This CDR3 comprises 14 residues. The trim removed 0 bases at V and 3 bases at J, leaving 2 bases unmatched. Germline CDR1 reads SGHDT; CDR2 reads YYEEEE. PCR involved 60 Vbeta and 13 Jbeta primers. Assay used: immunoSEQ multiplex PCR; TCRdb lists only in-frame clones, some missing. The table shows 150,000 to 200,000 clones, with roughly 85% occurring only once. This chain connects TRBV5-6 to TRBJ1-2; 7 bases are a match to TRBD1. This TCR was recovered from a middle-aged man in good health and CMV-seropositive. Sequencing used PBMCs. CDR3 nucleotide sequence: TGTGCCAGCAGCTTGGGGGGGACAGACTATGGCTACACCTTC. Translation gives CASSLGGTDYGYTF.